One T cell receptor beta chain is described in this entry. This sample is part of a study of T cell repertoires in cytomegalovirus infection. This CDR3 has 18 residues. In germline, CDR1 is SGHTA, CDR2 FQGNSA. V trimming: 5 bases; J trimming: 3 bases; junction bases outside the gene matches: 11. Using its own MiXCR run on the reads, TCRdb lists one record per CDR3 protein. The sample contains approximately 700,000 distinct CDR3 sequences, about a third of which appear only once. The TCR was taken from a human donor in good health (CMV status not recorded). Some clones in this sample may be carry-over from other donors' samples. Sample: PBMCs. This sequence joins TRBV7-2 and TRBJ2-6, with 9 bases identical to TRBD2. As DNA, the CDR3 is TGTGCCAGCAGCCTCCGACTAGCGGTAATAGGTGGGGCCAACGTCCTGACTTTC. Translation: CASSLRLAVIGGANVLTF.